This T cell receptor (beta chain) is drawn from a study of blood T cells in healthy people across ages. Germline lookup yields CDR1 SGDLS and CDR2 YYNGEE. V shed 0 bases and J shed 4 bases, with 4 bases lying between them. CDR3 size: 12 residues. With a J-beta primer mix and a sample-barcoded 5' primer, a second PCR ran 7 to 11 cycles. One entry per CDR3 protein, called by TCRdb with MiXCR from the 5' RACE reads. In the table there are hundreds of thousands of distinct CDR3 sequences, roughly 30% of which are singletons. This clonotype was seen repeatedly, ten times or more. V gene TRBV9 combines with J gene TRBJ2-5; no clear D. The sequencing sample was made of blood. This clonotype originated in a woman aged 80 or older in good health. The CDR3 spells CASSVEGETQYF. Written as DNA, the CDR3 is TGTGCCAGCAGCGTAGAGGGAGAGACCCAGTACTTC.